Presented here are 8 T cell receptor beta chains from one specimen sequenced in a study of CD8 T cells in Susac syndrome. When the RNA was reverse transcribed, random hexamers were used with an input of roughly 0.45 to 1 ug. Each CDR3 protein gets one entry after TCRdb re-called the immunoSEQ multiplex PCR reads with MiXCR. The table lists more than 150,000 distinct CDR3 sequences, around 94% of them singletons, with 0.11% to 0.15% in the top ten. Sequencing used CD4+ T cells from PBMCs. These receptors were taken from a human donor in good health.

The chain recombines TRBV10-3 with TRBJ2-5, with TRBD2 as a possible D gene (5 bases). Trimming took 2 bases from V and 4 from J, leaving 14 bases between them. The CDR3 runs to 15 residues. CDR1 is ENHRY, CDR2 SYGVKD, per germline. CDR3 sequence: CAISEPLAYRETQYF. CDR3 bases: TGTGCCATCAGTGAGCCGTTAGCGTATCGAGAGACCCAGTACTTC.

The chain employs TRBV27 and TRBJ1-6; D is perhaps TRBD1 (5 bases). V lost 11 bases and J 9 bases, leaving 14 bases between the germline ends. The germline V gene has CDR1 MNHEY and CDR2 SMNVEV (reference sequence). This CDR3 has 12 amino acids. Here the CDR3 reads CASRDGVSPLHF. For the CDR3, the DNA is TGTGCCTCTCGGGACGGAGTTTCACCCCTCCACTTT.

The J gene is TRBJ2-5, the V gene TRBV4-3; no definite D call. V lost 6 bases and J lost 5, with 13 bases in between. CDR3 length: 13 amino acids. CDR1 and CDR2 from the germline V gene are LGHNA and YSLEER. The CDR3 region has the DNA TGCGCCAGCAGTCTAAGACCCCGCGAGACCCAGTACTTC. Its protein is CASSLRPRETQYF.

This chain uses TRBV29-1 with TRBJ1-1; 7 bases map to TRBD1. Trimming took 6 bases from V and 1 from J; bases not matched to a gene: 5. Per the germline V gene, CDR1 is SQVTM and CDR2 is ANQGSEA. The CDR3 has 13 amino acids. The CDR3 reads CSVTTGPNTEAFF. DNA for the CDR3: TGCAGCGTCACGACAGGGCCGAACACTGAAGCTTTCTTT.

This chain connects TRBV3-1 to TRBJ1-2; D is undetermined. The CDR3 loop spans 15 amino acids. V gave up 4 bases and J gave up 8 bases, with 20 bases separating them. Per germline, CDR1 LGHDT and CDR2 YNNKEL (reference sequence). CDR3 residues: CASSPPEYRVKGYTF. For the CDR3, the DNA is TGTGCCAGCAGCCCCCCCGAGTATAGGGTGAAGGGCTACACCTTC.

This clonotype was seen a single time. The J gene is TRBJ1-2, the V gene TRBV20-1; a weak D match, TRBD1 (6 bases). This CDR3 comprises 12 residues. CDR1 DFQATT and CDR2 SNEGSKA come from the germline V gene (reference sequence). Trimming stripped 5 bases from V and 6 bases from J, with 13 bases between. The CDR3, as DNA: TGCAGTGCTTGGGGGCTACAACATGGCTACACCTTC. Translation gives CSAWGLQHGYTF.

The chain combines TRBV14 with TRBJ1-2; D is possibly TRBD1 (5 bases). The CDR3 sequence is 14 residues long. Germline V gene sequence: CDR1 SGHDN, CDR2 FVKESK. V was trimmed by 5 bases and J by 1 base, leaving 11 bases between them. This CDR3 reads CASSEGRFNYGYTF. As DNA, the CDR3 is TGTGCCAGCAGCGAGGGACGGTTTAACTATGGCTACACCTTC.

V gene TRBV3-1 combines with J gene TRBJ2-7; possibly TRBD2 for D (5 bases). Germline V CDR1 and CDR2: LGHDT, YNNKEL (reference sequence). Deletions cut 6 bases from V and 2 bases from J, with 11 bases between. There are 13 residues in the CDR3. CDR3 protein: CASRRAPAYEQYF. CDR3 bases: TGTGCCAGCAGGCGGGCGCCCGCCTACGAGCAGTACTTC.